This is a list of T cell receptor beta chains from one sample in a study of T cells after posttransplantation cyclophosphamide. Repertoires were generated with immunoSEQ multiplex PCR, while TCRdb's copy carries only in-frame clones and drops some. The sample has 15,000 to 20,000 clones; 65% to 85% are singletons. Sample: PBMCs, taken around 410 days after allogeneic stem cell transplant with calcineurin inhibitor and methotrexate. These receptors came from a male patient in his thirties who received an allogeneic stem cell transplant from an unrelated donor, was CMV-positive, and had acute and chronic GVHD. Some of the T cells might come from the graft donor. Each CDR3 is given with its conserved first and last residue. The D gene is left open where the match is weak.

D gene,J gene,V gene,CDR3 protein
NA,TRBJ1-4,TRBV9,CASSVSPGEKLFF
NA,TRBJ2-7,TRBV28,CASSRGSSYEQYF
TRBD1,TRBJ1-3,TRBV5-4,CASSFFRDRGNTIYF
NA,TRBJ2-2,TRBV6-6,CASSYGRRGTGELFF
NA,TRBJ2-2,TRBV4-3,CASSQQSRNTGELFF
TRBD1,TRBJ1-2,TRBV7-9,CASSKDRVEGYTF
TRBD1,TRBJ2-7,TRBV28,CATHSGTGTYEQYF
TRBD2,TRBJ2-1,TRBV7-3,CASSLSGSLGNEQFF
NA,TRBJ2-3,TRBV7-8,CASSSSGISTDTQYF
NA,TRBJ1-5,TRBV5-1,CASSYVLGHPSNQPQHF
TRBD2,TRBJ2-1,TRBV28,CASSLFRTSGKNNEQFF
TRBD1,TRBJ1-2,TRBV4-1,CASSQDYDRGTPYYGYTF
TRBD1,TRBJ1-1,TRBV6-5,CASRQGITEAFF
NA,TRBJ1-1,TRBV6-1,CASKLDSAGEAFF
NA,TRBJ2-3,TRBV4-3,CASSQDGGRTDTQYF
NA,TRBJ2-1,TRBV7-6,CASSLRGFDEQFF
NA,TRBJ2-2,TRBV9,CASSVVGAGTGELFF
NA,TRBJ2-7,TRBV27,CASSYGGAYEQYF
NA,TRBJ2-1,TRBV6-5,CASSYSRSYNEQFF
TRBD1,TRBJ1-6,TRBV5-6,CASSLQGYSPLHF
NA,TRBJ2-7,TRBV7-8,CASSFRLETYSPSYEQYF
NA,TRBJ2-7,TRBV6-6,CASSYSLGGYEQYF
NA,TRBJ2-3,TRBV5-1,CASSLSGGSTDTQYF
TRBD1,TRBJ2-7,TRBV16,CASSHGTGETYEQYF
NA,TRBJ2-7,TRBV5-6,CASSPQGGEQYF
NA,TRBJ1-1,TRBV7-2,CASSLRGNTEAFF
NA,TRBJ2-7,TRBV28,CASRASSYEQYF
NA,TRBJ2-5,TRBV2,CASSKNREETQYF
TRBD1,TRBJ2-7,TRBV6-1,CASSPKGAGEQYF
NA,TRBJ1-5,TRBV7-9,CASSLVGGSVDQPQHF
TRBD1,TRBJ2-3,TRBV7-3,CASSLGDRGRTDTQYF
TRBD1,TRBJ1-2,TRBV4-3,CASSQTTGEGYGYTF
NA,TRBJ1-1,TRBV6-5,CASSYYSMNTEAFF
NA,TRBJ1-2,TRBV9,CASSVALGRGYGYTF
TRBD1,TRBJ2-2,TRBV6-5,CASSPGQGYTGELFF
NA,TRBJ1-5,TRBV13,CASSLSRGNQPQHF
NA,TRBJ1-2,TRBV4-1,CASSRGRHRDIANYGYTF
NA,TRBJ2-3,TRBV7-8,CASSISGTGTDTQYF
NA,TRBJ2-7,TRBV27,CASSMTVSSYEQYF
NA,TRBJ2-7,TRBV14,CASSQAPGSSYEQYF
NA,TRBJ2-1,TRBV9,CASSVVGGEGNEQFF
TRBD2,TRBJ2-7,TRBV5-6,CASSLEGKVIAGWREQYF
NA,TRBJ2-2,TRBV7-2,CASSLGYRAIQGELFF
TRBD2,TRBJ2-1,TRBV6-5,CASSRTSGHNEQFF
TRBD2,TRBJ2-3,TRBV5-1,CASSSTSGGAWADTQYF
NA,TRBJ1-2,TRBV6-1,CASSPHPVYGYTF
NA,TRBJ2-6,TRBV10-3,CAIGQGSSGANVLTF
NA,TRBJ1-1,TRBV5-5,CASRSGIMNTEAFF
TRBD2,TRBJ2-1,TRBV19,CASSIRGGDSYNEQFF
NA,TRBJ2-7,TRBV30,CAWTRHEQYF
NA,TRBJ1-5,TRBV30,CAWSHRQNQPQHF
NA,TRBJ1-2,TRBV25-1,CAILDVRYGYTF
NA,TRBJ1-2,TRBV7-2,CASSTTSYGYTF
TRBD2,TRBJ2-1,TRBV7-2,CASSFQAGGPPYNEQFF
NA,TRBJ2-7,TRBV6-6,CASSYGLGPYEQYF
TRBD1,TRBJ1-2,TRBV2,CASKQDRGDGYTF
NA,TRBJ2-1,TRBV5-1,CASSLVSGDYNEQFF
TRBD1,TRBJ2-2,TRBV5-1,CASLQGAQGTGELFF
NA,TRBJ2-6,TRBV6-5,CAVRVRSGANVLTF
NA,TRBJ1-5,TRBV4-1,CASSQESDTVIPPQHF